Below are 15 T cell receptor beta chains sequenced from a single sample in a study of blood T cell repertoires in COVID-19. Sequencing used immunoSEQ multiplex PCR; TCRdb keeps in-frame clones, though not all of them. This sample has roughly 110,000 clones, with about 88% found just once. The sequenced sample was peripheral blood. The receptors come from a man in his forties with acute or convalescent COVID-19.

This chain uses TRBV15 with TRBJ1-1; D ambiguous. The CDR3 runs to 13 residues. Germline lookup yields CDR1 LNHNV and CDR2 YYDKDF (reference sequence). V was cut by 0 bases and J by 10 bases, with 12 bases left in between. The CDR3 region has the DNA TGTGCCACCAGCAGAGATGGAGTCTTTGCAGCTTTCTTT. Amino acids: CATSRDGVFAAFF. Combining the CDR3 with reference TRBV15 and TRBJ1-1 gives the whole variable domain DAMVIQNPRYQVTQFGKPVTLSCSQTLNHNVMYWYQQKSSQAPKLLFHYYDKDFNNEADTPDNFQSRRPNTSFCFLDIRSPGLGDTAMYLCATSRDGVFAAFFGQGTRLTVV.

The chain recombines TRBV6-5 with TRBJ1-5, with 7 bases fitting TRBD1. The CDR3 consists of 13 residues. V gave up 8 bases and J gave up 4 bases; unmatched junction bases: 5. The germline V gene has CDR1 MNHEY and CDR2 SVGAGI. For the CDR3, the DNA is TGTGCCAGCCAGAAACAGGGGAATCAGCCCCAGCATTTT. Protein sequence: CASQKQGNQPQHF.

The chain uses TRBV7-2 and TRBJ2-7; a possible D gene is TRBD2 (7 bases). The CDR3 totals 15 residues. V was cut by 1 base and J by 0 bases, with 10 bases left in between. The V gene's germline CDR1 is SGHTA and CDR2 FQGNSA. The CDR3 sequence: CASSLEGGPSYEQYF. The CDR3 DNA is TGTGCCAGCAGCTTAGAGGGGGGGCCCTCCTACGAGCAGTACTTC.

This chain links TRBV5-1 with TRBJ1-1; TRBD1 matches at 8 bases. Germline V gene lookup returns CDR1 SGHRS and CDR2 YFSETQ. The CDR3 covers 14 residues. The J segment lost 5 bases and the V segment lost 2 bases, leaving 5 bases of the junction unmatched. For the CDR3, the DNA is TGCGCCAGCAGCTTTGGACAGGGAGGAACTGAAGCTTTCTTT. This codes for CASSFGQGGTEAFF.

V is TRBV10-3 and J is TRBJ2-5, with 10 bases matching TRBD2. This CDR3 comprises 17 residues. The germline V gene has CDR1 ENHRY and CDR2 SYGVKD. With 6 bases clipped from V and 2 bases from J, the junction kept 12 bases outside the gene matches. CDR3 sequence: CAISPSALGLAQETQYF. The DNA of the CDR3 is TGTGCCATCAGCCCGTCAGCCTTGGGACTAGCGCAAGAGACCCAGTACTTC.

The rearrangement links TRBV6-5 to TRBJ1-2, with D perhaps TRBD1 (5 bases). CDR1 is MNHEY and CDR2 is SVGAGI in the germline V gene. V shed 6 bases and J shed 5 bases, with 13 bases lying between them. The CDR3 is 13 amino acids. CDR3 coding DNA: TGTGCCAGCAGCCCCGGGGGAAGATATGGCTACACCTTC. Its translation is CASSPGGRYGYTF.

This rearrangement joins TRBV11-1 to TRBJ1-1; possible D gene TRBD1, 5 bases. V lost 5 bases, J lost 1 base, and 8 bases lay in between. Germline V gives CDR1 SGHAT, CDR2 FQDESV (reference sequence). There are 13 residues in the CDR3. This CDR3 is CASSHGQNTEAFF. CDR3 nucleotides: TGTGCCAGCAGCCACGGACAGAACACTGAAGCTTTCTTT.

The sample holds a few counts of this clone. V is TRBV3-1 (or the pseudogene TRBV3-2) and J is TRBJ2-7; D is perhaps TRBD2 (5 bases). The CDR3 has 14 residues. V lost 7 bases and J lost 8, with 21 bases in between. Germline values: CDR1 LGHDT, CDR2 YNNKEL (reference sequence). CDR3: CASTGLCWVIKQYF. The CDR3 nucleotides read TGTGCCAGCACCGGACTTTGCTGGGTTATAAAGCAGTACTTC.

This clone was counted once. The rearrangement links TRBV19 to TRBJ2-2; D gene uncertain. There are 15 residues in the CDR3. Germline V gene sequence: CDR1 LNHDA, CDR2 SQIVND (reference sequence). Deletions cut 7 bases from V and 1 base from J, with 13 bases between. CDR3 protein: CASTPVRMNTGELFF. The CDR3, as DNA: TGTGCCAGTACGCCAGTGAGGATGAACACCGGGGAGCTGTTTTTT.

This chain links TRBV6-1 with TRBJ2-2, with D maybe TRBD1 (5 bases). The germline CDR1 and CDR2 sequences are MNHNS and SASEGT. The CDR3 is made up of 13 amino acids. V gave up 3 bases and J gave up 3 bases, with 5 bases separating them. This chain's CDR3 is CASSDRDTGELFF. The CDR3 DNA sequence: TGTGCCAGCAGTGACAGGGACACCGGGGAGCTGTTTTTT.

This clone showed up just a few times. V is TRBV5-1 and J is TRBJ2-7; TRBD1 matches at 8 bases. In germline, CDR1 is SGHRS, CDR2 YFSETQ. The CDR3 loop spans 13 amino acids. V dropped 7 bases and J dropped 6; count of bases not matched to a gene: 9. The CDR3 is CASRDRGSLEQYF. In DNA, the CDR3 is TGCGCCAGCCGAGACAGGGGCTCCCTCGAGCAGTACTTC.

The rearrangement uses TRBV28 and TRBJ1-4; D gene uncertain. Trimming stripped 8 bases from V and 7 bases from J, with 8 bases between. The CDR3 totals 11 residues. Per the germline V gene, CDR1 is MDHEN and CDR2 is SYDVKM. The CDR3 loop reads CASFGSEKLFF. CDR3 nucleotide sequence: TGTGCCAGCTTCGGGAGTGAAAAACTGTTTTTT.

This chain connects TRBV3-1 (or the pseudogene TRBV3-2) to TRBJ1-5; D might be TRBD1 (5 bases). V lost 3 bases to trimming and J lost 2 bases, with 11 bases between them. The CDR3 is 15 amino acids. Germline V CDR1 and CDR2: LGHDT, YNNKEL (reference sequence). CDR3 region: CASSHSTERNQPQHF. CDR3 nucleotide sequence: TGTGCCAGCAGCCACTCGACAGAACGCAATCAGCCCCAGCATTTT.

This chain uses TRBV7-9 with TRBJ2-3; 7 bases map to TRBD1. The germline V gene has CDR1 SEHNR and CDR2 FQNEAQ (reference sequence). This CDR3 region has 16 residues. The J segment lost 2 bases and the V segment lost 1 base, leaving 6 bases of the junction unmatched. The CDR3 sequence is CASSLETGVNTDTQYF. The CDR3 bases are TGTGCCAGCAGCTTAGAAACAGGGGTGAACACAGATACGCAGTATTTT.

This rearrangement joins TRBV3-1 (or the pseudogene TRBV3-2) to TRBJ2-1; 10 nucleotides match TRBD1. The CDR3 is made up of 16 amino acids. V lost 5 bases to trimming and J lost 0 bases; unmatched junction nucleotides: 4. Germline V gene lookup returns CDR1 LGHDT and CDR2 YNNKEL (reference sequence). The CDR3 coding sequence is TGTGCCAGCAGCGGCCGGACAGGGGGCTCCTACAATGAGCAGTTCTTC. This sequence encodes CASSGRTGGSYNEQFF.